What follows are 18 T cell receptor beta chains derived from one specimen sequenced in a study of blood T cell repertoires in COVID-19. The method was immunoSEQ multiplex PCR; TCRdb's version includes in-frame clones alone and lacks a portion of them. The top ten clones hold 20% to 25% of a sample with 50,000 to 75,000 clones, around nine tenths of them seen once. The source material was peripheral blood. These receptors came from a woman aged 45-60 years with active or convalescent COVID-19.

The chain links TRBV11-2 to TRBJ1-3; 7 bases fit TRBD1. The V gene's germline CDR1 is SGHAT and CDR2 FQNNGV. There are 17 residues in the CDR3. After removal of 5 bases from V and 0 bases from J, the junction contained 10 bases not matched to a gene. CDR3: CASSTGQEFLSGNTIYF. The CDR3 DNA sequence: TGTGCCAGCAGCACCGGACAGGAATTCCTCTCTGGAAACACCATATATTTT.

The chain is built from TRBV9 and TRBJ2-1; 7 bases fit TRBD2. Trimming took 4 bases from V and 0 from J; bases not matched to a gene: 4. The CDR3 consists of 15 residues. CDR1 SGDLS and CDR2 YYNGEE come from the germline V gene. The CDR3 is CASSRSGPSYNEQFF. The CDR3, as DNA: TGTGCCAGCAGCCGTAGCGGGCCCTCCTACAATGAGCAGTTCTTC.

V gene TRBV10-3 combines with J gene TRBJ1-2, with D tentatively TRBD1 (6 bases). The germline V and J ends were trimmed by 3 bases and 7 bases, with 9 bases remaining between them. Germline V gene lookup returns CDR1 ENHRY and CDR2 SYGVKD. This CDR3 contains 12 residues. DNA of the CDR3: TGTGCCATCAGTGATGGGGGCCTTGGCTACACCTTC. Translation: CAISDGGLGYTF.

The chain uses TRBV30 and TRBJ2-5; 8 bases align to TRBD2. Germline CDR1 and CDR2: GTSNPN and SVGIG (reference sequence). With V trimmed by 0 bases and J by 5 bases, 8 bases remained unmatched. CDR3 length: 15 residues. CDR3 region: CAWSVDPGGLETQYF. In nucleotides, the CDR3 is TGTGCCTGGAGTGTTGATCCGGGAGGGCTGGAGACCCAGTACTTC.

The V call is TRBV11-2, the J call TRBJ2-7; D might be TRBD2 (5 bases). Trimming stripped 2 bases from V and 6 bases from J, with 17 bases between. Germline V lookup: CDR1 SGHAT, CDR2 FQNNGV. This CDR3 is 15 amino acids long. The CDR3 DNA sequence: TGTGCCAGCAGCTTATGGACTGGACCGGATGGCGAGCAGTACTTC. It yields the protein CASSLWTGPDGEQYF.

The chain links TRBV5-4 to TRBJ2-1, with 11 bases lining up with TRBD2. Trimming took 4 bases from V and 6 from J; bases not matched to a gene: 6. This CDR3 is 15 amino acids long. Germline lookup yields CDR1 SGHNT and CDR2 YYREEE (reference sequence). CDR3 in amino acids: CASSRRLAGTNEQFF. CDR3 nucleotide sequence: TGTGCCAGCAGCAGGAGACTAGCGGGGACCAATGAGCAGTTCTTC.

The J gene is TRBJ2-3, the V gene TRBV3-1 (or the pseudogene TRBV3-2); the D gene is possibly TRBD2 (5 bases). CDR1 is LGHDT and CDR2 is YNNKEL in the germline V gene (reference sequence). The V and J ends lost 1 base and 0 bases respectively, with 14 bases between them. CDR3 length: 17 amino acids. The CDR3 loop reads CASSQVFSAASTDTQYF. CDR3 coding DNA: TGTGCCAGCAGCCAAGTGTTCTCAGCGGCTAGCACAGATACGCAGTATTTT.

The V and J genes are TRBV29-1 and TRBJ2-3; 13 positions match TRBD2. This CDR3 has 15 amino acids. Germline lookup yields CDR1 SQVTM and CDR2 ANQGSEA. V shed 6 bases, J shed 2 bases, and the junction held 5 bases outside the gene matches. The CDR3 reads CSVEGLAGPTDTQYF. The CDR3 DNA sequence: TGCAGCGTCGAGGGACTAGCGGGACCCACAGATACGCAGTATTTT.

This clone has just one count. V and J are TRBV27 and TRBJ1-2; 7 nucleotides align to TRBD1. CDR1 MNHEY and CDR2 SMNVEV come from the germline V gene (reference sequence). With 5 bases clipped from V and 4 bases from J, the junction kept 4 bases outside the gene matches. The CDR3 totals 13 residues. CDR3 DNA sequence: TGTGCCAGCAGTCCCCGGACAGGCTATGGCTACACCTTC. Residues: CASSPRTGYGYTF.

This chain connects TRBV10-3 to TRBJ2-7, with 9 bases fitting TRBD1. J was trimmed by 7 bases and V by 6 bases; bases with no gene match: 16. The CDR3 covers 16 residues. Per the germline V gene, CDR1 is ENHRY and CDR2 is SYGVKD. Here the CDR3 DNA reads TGTGCCATCAGCGCGTTTGGGACAGGGAGTGGAAGAGAGCAGTACTTC. The encoded protein is CAISAFGTGSGREQYF.

This chain uses TRBV7-8 with TRBJ2-4; 8 bases align to TRBD1. In germline, CDR1 is SGHVS, CDR2 FQNEAQ. The CDR3 is 15 amino acids. V was pared by 5 bases and J by 3 bases, with 6 bases of the junction left unmatched. This chain's CDR3 is CASSPGQGGKNIQYF. CDR3 bases: TGTGCCAGCAGCCCCGGACAGGGAGGCAAAAACATTCAGTACTTC.

The CDR3 region has the DNA TGTGCCAGCAGTGAAGTCGGAGTAGTAAATGAGCAGTTCTTC. It is translated as CASSEVGVVNEQFF. This rearrangement joins TRBV6-1 to TRBJ2-1; D is unresolved. CDR1 is MNHNS and CDR2 is SASEGT in the germline V gene. V was shortened by 1 base and J by 7 bases, with 11 bases between the two germline ends. The CDR3 is made up of 14 amino acids.

This chain connects TRBV25-1 to TRBJ1-2; the match to TRBD1 covers 7 bases. Unmatched junction bases numbered 3, after V lost 1 base and J lost 4 bases. The CDR3 is 14 residues long. Germline V gene data show CDR1 as MGHDK and CDR2 as SYGVNS. The CDR3 DNA follows: TGTGCCAGCAGTGAATTTACAGGGGTCTATGGCTACACCTTC. This encodes CASSEFTGVYGYTF.

The gene calls are TRBV5-5 and TRBJ2-6; TRBD1 aligns across 10 bases. The germline V gene has CDR1 SGHKS and CDR2 YYEKEE (reference sequence). The CDR3 extends over 18 amino acids. V lost 5 bases, J lost 3 bases, and 11 bases stayed unmatched. Here the CDR3 DNA reads TGTGCCAGCAGGCACCTTCTGACAGGGGGCGTTGGGGCCAACGTCCTGACTTTC. Translating it yields CASRHLLTGGVGANVLTF.

J is TRBJ2-1 and V is TRBV6-5; the D gene is possibly TRBD2 (7 bases). The germline CDR1 and CDR2 sequences are MNHEY and SVGAGI. The CDR3 loop spans 16 amino acids. The V end was cut by 2 bases, the J end by 2 bases, with 13 bases between. The CDR3 coding sequence is TGTGCCAGCAGTTACGAGGGGGGGGAGCCCTACAATGAGCAGTTCTTC. Protein product: CASSYEGGEPYNEQFF.

The chain uses TRBV15 and TRBJ1-2, with 8 nucleotides matching TRBD1. Germline CDR1 LNHNV, CDR2 YYDKDF (reference sequence). With 5 bases clipped from V and 4 bases from J, the junction kept 9 bases outside the gene matches. CDR3 size: 15 residues. The CDR3 loop reads CATSRGTTGVYGYTF. The DNA for the CDR3 is TGTGCCACCAGCCGAGGGACGACAGGGGTCTATGGCTACACCTTC.

The chain carries TRBV5-1 and TRBJ1-1, with a possible D match to TRBD1 (5 bases). The CDR3 length is 13 residues. The ends were cut back, 3 bases at V and 3 bases at J, with 9 bases in the middle. Germline CDR1 and CDR2: SGHRS and YFSETQ. The CDR3 region has the DNA TGCGCCAGCAGCTCGGAGGGGTACACTGAAGCTTTCTTT. Residues: CASSSEGYTEAFF.

In this sample, this clone turned up once. The chain is built from TRBV19 and TRBJ2-2; maybe TRBD1 (6 bases). The V gene lost 3 bases and the J gene lost 3 bases, with 11 bases spanning the gap. The length of the CDR3 is 15 residues. Germline V gene sequence: CDR1 LNHDA, CDR2 SQIVND (reference sequence). CDR3 in amino acids: CASSIHGGYTGELFF. The CDR3 region has the DNA TGTGCCAGTAGTATTCATGGGGGCTACACCGGGGAGCTGTTTTTT.